This T cell receptor beta chain comes out of a study of T cell clonality in common variable immunodeficiency. Study findings and constraints: Compared with healthy controls, CVID subjects showed increased TCRbeta clonality, mostly in about a third. Authors noted CVID clonality's cause needs subpopulation repertoire sequencing. Fewer deletions and N-nucleotide insertions were reportedly seen in common variable immunodeficiency TCR beta sequences.

V lost 0 bases to trimming and J lost 6 bases, with 9 bases between them. The CDR3 is made up of 14 amino acids. Germline V gene lookup returns CDR1 SEHNR and CDR2 FQNEAQ (reference sequence). This clone has only a few counts. Its specificity is unknown. The CDR3 is cut off 3 residues early in the read; its end comes from the germline J gene. CVID and control samples used equivalent genomic DNA input. Repertoires were generated with immunoSEQ multiplex PCR, while TCRdb's copy carries only in-frame clones and drops some. The sample has around 16,000 clones, none seen only once. This TCR was recovered from a human donor with common variable immunodeficiency. The chain uses TRBV7-9 and TRBJ1-3, with a possible D match to TRBD1 (5 bases). Sequenced sample: peripheral blood mononuclear cells. Partial CDR3 DNA: TGTGCCAGCAGCTTAGCGTTAGGGGAAAACACC. As protein: CASSLALGENT. The whole CDR3 is CASSLALGENTIYF.